The rows below give T cell receptor beta chains drawn from one sample of a study of regulatory T cells in long-lasting Graves disease. In TCRdb, the multiplex PCR reads were re-called with MiXCR into one record per CDR3 protein. The sample shows hundreds of thousands of distinct CDR3 sequences, around 20% of them seen only once. The sample in question was peripheral blood mononuclear cells (PBMCs), obtained when the disease was refractory, from a patient treated with antithyroid drugs. The source is a female donor with Graves disease. CDR3s include the opening cysteine and the closing phenylalanine or tryptophan. Fields, in order: D gene, V gene, clone size, J gene, CDR3 protein, CDR3 DNA. D genes are given only for firm matches. Where a row states a size, it is once, few, many or the class of an expanded clone; other rows omit it.

-	TRBV30	few	TRBJ2-6	CAWSRGAGANVLTF	TGTGCCTGGAGTAGGGGGGCTGGGGCCAACGTCCTGACTTTC
-	TRBV30	many	TRBJ1-6	CAWSEGGISPLHF	TGTGCCTGGAGTGAGGGGGGGATTTCACCCCTCCACTTT
-	TRBV2	many	TRBJ1-1	CASKRQTMNTEAFF	TGTGCCAGCAAGCGACAGACTATGAACACTGAAGCTTTCTTT
-	TRBV11-2	many	TRBJ2-7	CASSFRSDGLPIYEQYF	TGTGCCAGCAGCTTCAGATCGGATGGGCTCCCGATCTACGAGCAGTACTTC
-	TRBV30	many	TRBJ1-5	CAWSSAGQEPQHF	TGTGCCTGGAGTTCCGCGGGACAAGAGCCCCAGCATTTT
-	TRBV4-1	once	TRBJ2-1	CASSQVVYNEQFF	TGCGCCAGCAGCCAAGTGGTCTACAATGAGCAGTTCTTC
-	TRBV20-1	-	TRBJ2-5	CSANRVEETQYF	TGCAGTGCTAACAGGGTAGAGGAGACCCAGTACTTC
-	TRBV12-3/TRBV12-4	-	TRBJ2-1	CASSPQRTEQFF	TGTGCCAGCAGCCCTCAGCGTACTGAGCAGTTCTTC
-	TRBV29-1	-	TRBJ1-3	CSVATSSGNTIYF	TGCAGCGTTGCCACAAGCTCTGGAAACACCATATATTTT
-	TRBV20-1	-	TRBJ1-2	CSAQVRGTYGYTF	TGCAGTGCTCAAGTTAGAGGGACATATGGCTACACCTTC
-	TRBV29-1	few	TRBJ2-5	CSVDRTAPGRETQYF	TGCAGCGTTGACAGGACAGCACCGGGCAGGGAGACCCAGTACTTC
-	TRBV29-1	few	TRBJ2-7	CSGGLTYEQYF	TGCAGCGGTGGTCTCACTTACGAGCAGTACTTC
TRBD2	TRBV20-1	many	TRBJ2-7	CSAWTSGRWEQYF	TGCAGTGCTTGGACTAGCGGGAGATGGGAGCAGTACTTC
-	TRBV30	few	TRBJ1-1	CAWSVGKSAFF	TGTGCCTGGAGTGTCGGGAAGTCGGCTTTCTTT
-	TRBV6-1	many	TRBJ1-2	CASSEGNSNYGYTF	TGTGCCAGCAGTGAGGGAAACAGCAACTATGGCTACACCTTC
-	TRBV7-9	-	TRBJ1-2	CASRPMDSFTYGYTF	TGTGCCAGCAGGCCTATGGACAGCTTTACCTATGGCTACACCTTC
-	TRBV4-3	-	TRBJ2-3	CASSPSRSGGIPTDTQYF	TGCGCCAGCAGCCCCTCTAGATCGGGCGGGATACCAACAGATACGCAGTATTTT
TRBD1	TRBV6-1	few	TRBJ1-2	CASSPGGKNNYGYTF	TGTGCCAGCAGTCCAGGGGGAAAGAATAACTATGGCTACACCTTC
-	TRBV18	-	TRBJ2-7	CASSPGNYEQYF	TGTGCCAGCTCACCTGGCAACTACGAGCAGTACTTC
-	TRBV19	-	TRBJ2-2	CACSPWSQNANTGELFF	TGTGCCTGTTCCCCGTGGTCCCAAAACGCGAACACCGGGGAGCTGTTTTTT
-	TRBV2	many	TRBJ2-5	CASSEAGETQYF	TGTGCCAGCAGTGAAGCGGGCGAGACCCAGTACTTC
-	TRBV3-1	many	TRBJ1-1	CASSQDLKGEAFF	TGTGCCAGCAGCCAAGATCTTAAGGGTGAAGCTTTCTTT
-	TRBV3-1	-	TRBJ2-2	CASGATGFTGELFF	TGTGCCAGCGGGGCAACAGGGTTCACCGGGGAGCTGTTTTTT
-	TRBV4-2	-	TRBJ1-6	CASSSGRDVYNSPLHF	TGTGCCAGCAGCTCAGGCCGGGATGTCTATAATTCACCCCTCCACTTT
-	TRBV5-1	few	TRBJ1-3	CASSNPQVSGNTIYF	TGCGCCAGCAGCAACCCACAGGTATCCGGAAACACCATATATTTT
TRBD2	TRBV19	few	TRBJ2-2	CASSIASGSTGELFF	TGTGCCAGTAGTATAGCTAGCGGGAGTACCGGGGAGCTGTTTTTT
TRBD2	TRBV20-1	few	TRBJ2-7	CSARSAGLSYEQYF	TGCAGTGCTAGGTCAGCGGGACTGTCGTACGAGCAGTACTTC
-	TRBV7-3	few	TRBJ1-3	CASSQSDGVNTIYF	TGTGCCAGCAGCCAATCCGATGGGGTAAACACCATATATTTT
-	TRBV2	many	TRBJ2-3	CASDRDSTDTQYF	TGTGCCAGCGACCGGGACAGCACAGATACGCAGTATTTT
-	TRBV20-1	many	TRBJ2-7	CSAVGGAAALEQYF	TGCAGTGCCGTAGGGGGGGCGGCTGCCCTCGAGCAGTACTTC
-	TRBV27	few	TRBJ1-6	CASSPPGQNNSPLHF	TGTGCCAGCAGTCCCCCGGGACAAAATAATTCACCCCTCCACTTT
TRBD1	TRBV2	many	TRBJ2-5	CASTKDRGPQETQYF	TGTGCCAGCACCAAGGACAGGGGGCCCCAAGAGACCCAGTACTTC
TRBD1	TRBV3-1	many	TRBJ1-2	CASSPTGLYGYTF	TGTGCCAGCAGCCCGACAGGGCTCTATGGCTACACCTTC
TRBD1	TRBV5-1	few	TRBJ1-1	CASSPWTGRNTEAFF	TGCGCCAGCAGCCCGTGGACAGGGAGGAACACTGAAGCTTTCTTT
-	TRBV6-1	few	TRBJ2-7	CAGIACAGEQYF	TGTGCCGGTATAGCCTGCGCAGGCGAGCAGTACTTC
-	TRBV6-2/TRBV6-3	many	TRBJ2-2	CASSYSLMLRELFF	TGTGCCAGCAGTTACTCTTTGATGCTGCGGGAGCTGTTTTTT
-	TRBV5-4	many	TRBJ1-4	CAMQTATNEKLFF	TGTGCCATGCAGACTGCAACTAATGAAAAACTGTTTTTT
TRBD2	TRBV28	-	TRBJ2-7	CASSLTSGRGYEQYF	TGTGCCAGCAGTTTAACTAGCGGGAGGGGCTACGAGCAGTACTTC
TRBD1	TRBV20-1	-	TRBJ2-5	CSAKRRDRGIRETQYF	TGCAGTGCTAAACGGAGAGACAGGGGTATCAGGGAGACCCAGTACTTC
-	TRBV6-2/TRBV6-3	few	TRBJ2-1	CASSTLSGEQFF	TGTGCCAGCAGTACCCTAAGCGGGGAGCAGTTCTTC
-	TRBV30	many	TRBJ2-5	CACSSGSPRETQYF	TGTGCCTGTTCATCCGGGAGTCCCCGGGAGACCCAGTACTTC
-	TRBV19	-	TRBJ1-4	CATTGTSGEKLFF	TGTGCCACCACCGGGACATCCGGTGAAAAACTGTTTTTT
-	TRBV19	-	TRBJ2-4	CASSDVGLAKNIQYF	TGTGCCAGTAGTGATGTGGGACTAGCCAAAAACATTCAGTACTTC
TRBD2	TRBV7-6	-	TRBJ2-5	CASSTTGGGETQYF	TGTGCCAGCAGCACGACGGGGGGTGGAGAGACCCAGTACTTC
TRBD2	TRBV30	-	TRBJ2-2	CAWTSTRGLARQTGELFF	TGTGCCTGGACCTCAACCAGAGGACTAGCGCGTCAGACCGGGGAGCTGTTTTTT
TRBD1	TRBV6-2/TRBV6-3	-	TRBJ1-6	CASGTGVYNSPLHF	TGTGCCAGTGGGACAGGGGTCTATAATTCACCCCTCCACTTT
-	TRBV20-1	few	TRBJ1-1	CSAKTGQGMNTEAFF	TGCAGTGCTAAAACAGGGCAGGGGATGAACACTGAAGCTTTCTTT
-	TRBV20-1	-	TRBJ1-5	CSARGRGLSNQPQHF	TGCAGTGCTAGAGGGCGGGGCCTAAGCAATCAGCCCCAGCATTTT
TRBD1	TRBV28	many	TRBJ1-5	CASRNRGYNQPQHF	TGTGCCAGCAGGAACAGGGGGTACAATCAGCCCCAGCATTTT
-	TRBV11-1	few	TRBJ2-2	CASSLGGTSTGELFF	TGTGCCAGCAGCTTGGGCGGGACCTCCACCGGGGAGCTGTTTTTT
TRBD2	TRBV5-1	-	TRBJ2-7	CASSGAGGPYEQYF	TGCGCCAGCAGCGGAGCGGGAGGGCCCTACGAGCAGTACTTC
-	TRBV2	many	TRBJ1-4	CASSAGTNNEKLFF	TGTGCCAGCAGCGCCGGGACCAATAATGAAAAACTGTTTTTT
-	TRBV6-1	few	TRBJ1-2	CASRATGIYGYTF	TGTGCCAGCAGAGCCACAGGTATCTATGGCTACACCTTC
TRBD1	TRBV28	many	TRBJ1-2	CASGDRGDPNYGYTF	TGTGCCAGCGGAGACAGGGGGGATCCTAACTATGGCTACACCTTC
-	TRBV4-1	-	TRBJ2-7	CASSQGKEQYF	TGCGCCAGCAGCCAAGGAAAAGAGCAGTACTTC
-	TRBV12-3/TRBV12-4	many	TRBJ1-2	CASSLRDSYYGYTF	TGTGCCAGCAGTTTGAGGGACTCCTACTATGGCTACACCTTC